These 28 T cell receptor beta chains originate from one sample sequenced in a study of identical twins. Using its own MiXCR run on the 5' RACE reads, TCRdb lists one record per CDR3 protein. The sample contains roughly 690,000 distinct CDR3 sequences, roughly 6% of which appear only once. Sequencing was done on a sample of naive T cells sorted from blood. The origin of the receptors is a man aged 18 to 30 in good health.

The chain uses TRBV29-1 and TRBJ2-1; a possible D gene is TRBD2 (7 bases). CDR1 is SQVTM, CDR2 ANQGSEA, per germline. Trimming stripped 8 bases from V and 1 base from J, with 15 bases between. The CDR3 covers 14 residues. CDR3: CSWGGRLSYNEQFF. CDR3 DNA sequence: TGCAGCTGGGGGGGCAGGCTGTCCTACAATGAGCAGTTCTTC.

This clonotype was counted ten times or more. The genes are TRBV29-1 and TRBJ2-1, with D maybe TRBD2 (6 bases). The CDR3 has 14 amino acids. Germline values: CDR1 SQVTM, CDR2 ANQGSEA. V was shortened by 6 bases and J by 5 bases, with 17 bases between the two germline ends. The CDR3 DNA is TGCAGCGTGTCTCCCCGACTAGTCGACAATGAGCAGTTCTTC. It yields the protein CSVSPRLVDNEQFF.

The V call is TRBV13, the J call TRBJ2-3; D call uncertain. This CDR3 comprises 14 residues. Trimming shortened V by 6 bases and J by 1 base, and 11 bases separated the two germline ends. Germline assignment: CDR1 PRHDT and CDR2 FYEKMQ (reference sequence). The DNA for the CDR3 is TGTGCCAGCAGTTCCTTCGGAGGCACAGATACGCAGTATTTT. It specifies CASSSFGGTDTQYF.

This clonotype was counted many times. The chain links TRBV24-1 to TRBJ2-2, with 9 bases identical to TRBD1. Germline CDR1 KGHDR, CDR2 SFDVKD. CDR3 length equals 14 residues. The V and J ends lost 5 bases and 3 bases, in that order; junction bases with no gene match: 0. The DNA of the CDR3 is TGTGCCACCAGTGGGGACAGGGACACCGGGGAGCTGTTTTTT. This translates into CATSGDRDTGELFF.

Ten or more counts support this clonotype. The CDR3 loop reads CASSHGREGRSQETQYF. CDR3 bases: TGCGCCAGCAGCCATGGGCGGGAGGGCCGGAGTCAGGAGACCCAGTACTTC. The chain recombines TRBV4-1 with TRBJ2-5, with TRBD2 matching 9 bases. This CDR3 comprises 17 residues. V shed 3 bases and J 5 bases; nucleotides not matched to a gene: 13. In germline, CDR1 is MGHRA, CDR2 YSYEKL.

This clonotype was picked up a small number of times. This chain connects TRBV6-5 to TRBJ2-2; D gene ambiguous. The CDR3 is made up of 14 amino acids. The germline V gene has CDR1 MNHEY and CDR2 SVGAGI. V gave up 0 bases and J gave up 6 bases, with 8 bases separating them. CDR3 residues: CASSYSLHSGELFF. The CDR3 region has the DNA TGTGCCAGCAGTTACTCTCTACACTCCGGGGAGCTGTTTTTT.

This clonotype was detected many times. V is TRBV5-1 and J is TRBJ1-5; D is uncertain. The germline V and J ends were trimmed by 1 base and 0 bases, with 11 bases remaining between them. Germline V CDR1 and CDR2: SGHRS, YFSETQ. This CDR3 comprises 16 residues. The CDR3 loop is CASSLLPFYSNQPQHF. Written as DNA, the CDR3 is TGCGCCAGCAGCTTGCTACCCTTCTATAGCAATCAGCCCCAGCATTTT.

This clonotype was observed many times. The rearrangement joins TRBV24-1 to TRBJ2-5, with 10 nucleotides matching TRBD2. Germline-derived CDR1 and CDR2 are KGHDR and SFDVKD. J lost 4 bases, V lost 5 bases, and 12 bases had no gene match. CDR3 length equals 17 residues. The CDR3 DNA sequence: TGTGCCACCAGTGCTCCCGAAGAACTAGCGGGACGAGAGACCCAGTACTTC. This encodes CATSAPEELAGRETQYF.

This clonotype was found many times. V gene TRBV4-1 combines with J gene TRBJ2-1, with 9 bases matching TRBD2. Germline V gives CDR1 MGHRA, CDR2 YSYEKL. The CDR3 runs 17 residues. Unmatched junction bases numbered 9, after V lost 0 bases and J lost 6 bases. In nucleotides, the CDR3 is TGCGCCAGCAGCCAAGATGCCTTGCGGGAGGGCCGCAATGAGCAGTTCTTC. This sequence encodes CASSQDALREGRNEQFF.

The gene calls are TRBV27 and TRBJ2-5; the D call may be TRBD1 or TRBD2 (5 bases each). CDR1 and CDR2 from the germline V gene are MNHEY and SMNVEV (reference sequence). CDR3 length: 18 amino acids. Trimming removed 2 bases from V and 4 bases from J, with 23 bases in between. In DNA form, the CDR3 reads TGTGCCAGCAGTTTAGATGCCCCGGGACGGCCGAAATCAGAGACCCAGTACTTC. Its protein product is CASSLDAPGRPKSETQYF.

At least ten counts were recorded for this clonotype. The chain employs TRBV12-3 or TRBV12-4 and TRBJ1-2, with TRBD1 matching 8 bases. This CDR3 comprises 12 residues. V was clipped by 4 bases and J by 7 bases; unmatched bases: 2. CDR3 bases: TGTGCCAGCAGTTCAGGGGGCGGTGGCTACACCTTC. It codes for CASSSGGGGYTF.

The DNA for the CDR3 is TGTGCCAGCTCACCGCAGGACAGGGTTTCTGGTGGCTACACCTTC. Translated: CASSPQDRVSGGYTF. The chain links TRBV18 to TRBJ1-2; 8 positions match TRBD1. CDR1 KGHSH and CDR2 LQKENI come from the germline V gene. V was pared by 3 bases and J by 7 bases, with 10 bases of the junction left unmatched. CDR3 length equals 15 residues.

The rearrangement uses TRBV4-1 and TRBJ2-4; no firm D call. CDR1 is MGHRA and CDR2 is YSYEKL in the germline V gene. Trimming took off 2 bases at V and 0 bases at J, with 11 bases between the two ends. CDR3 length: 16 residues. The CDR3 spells CASSQLPSIAKNIQYF. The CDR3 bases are TGCGCCAGCAGCCAACTTCCCTCTATAGCCAAAAACATTCAGTACTTC.

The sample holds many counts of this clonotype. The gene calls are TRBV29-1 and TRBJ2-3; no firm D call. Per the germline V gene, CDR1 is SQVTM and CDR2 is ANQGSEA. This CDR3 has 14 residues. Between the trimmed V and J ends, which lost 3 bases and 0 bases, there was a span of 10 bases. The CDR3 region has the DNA TGCAGCGTTGACTGGGGTGGGAGCACAGATACGCAGTATTTT. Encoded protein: CSVDWGGSTDTQYF.

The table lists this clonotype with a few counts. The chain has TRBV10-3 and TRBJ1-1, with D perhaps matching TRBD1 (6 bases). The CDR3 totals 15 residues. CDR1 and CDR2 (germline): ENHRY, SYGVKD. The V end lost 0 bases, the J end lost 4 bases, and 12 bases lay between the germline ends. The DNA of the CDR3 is TGTGCCATCAGTGAGTCGTCGGGGGCGGGCACTGAAGCTTTCTTT. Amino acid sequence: CAISESSGAGTEAFF.

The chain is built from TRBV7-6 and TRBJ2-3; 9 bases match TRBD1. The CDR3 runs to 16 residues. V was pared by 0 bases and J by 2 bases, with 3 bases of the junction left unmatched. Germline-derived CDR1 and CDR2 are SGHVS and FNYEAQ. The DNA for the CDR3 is TGTGCCAGCAGCTTAGCCACAGGGGGCGTCACAGATACGCAGTATTTT. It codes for CASSLATGGVTDTQYF.

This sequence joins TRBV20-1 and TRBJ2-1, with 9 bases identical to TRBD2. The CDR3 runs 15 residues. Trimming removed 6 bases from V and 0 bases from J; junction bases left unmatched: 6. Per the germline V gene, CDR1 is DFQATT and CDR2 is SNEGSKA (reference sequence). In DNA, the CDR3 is TGCAGTGCGGGTCTAGCGGGAAACTCCTACAATGAGCAGTTCTTC. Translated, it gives CSAGLAGNSYNEQFF.

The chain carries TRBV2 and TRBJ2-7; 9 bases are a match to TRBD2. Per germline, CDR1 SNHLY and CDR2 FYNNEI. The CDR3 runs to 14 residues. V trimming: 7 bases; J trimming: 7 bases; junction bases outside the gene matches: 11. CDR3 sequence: CASTGLAALGEQYV. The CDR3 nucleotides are TGTGCCAGCACGGGACTAGCAGCCCTTGGAGAGCAGTACGTC.

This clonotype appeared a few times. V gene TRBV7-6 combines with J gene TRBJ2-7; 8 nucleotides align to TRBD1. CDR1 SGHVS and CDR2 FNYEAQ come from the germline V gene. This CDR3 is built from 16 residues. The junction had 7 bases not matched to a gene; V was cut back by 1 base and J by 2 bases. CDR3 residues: CASSLGTPQGAYEQYV. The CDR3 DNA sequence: TGTGCCAGCAGCTTAGGTACCCCACAGGGGGCCTACGAGCAGTACGTC.

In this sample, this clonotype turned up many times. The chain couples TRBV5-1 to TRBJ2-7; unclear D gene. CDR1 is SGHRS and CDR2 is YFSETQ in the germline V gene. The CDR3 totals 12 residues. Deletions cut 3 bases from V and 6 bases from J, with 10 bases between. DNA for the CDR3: TGCGCCAGCAGCTCCTCTGGGGTCGAGCAGTACTTC. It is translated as CASSSSGVEQYF.

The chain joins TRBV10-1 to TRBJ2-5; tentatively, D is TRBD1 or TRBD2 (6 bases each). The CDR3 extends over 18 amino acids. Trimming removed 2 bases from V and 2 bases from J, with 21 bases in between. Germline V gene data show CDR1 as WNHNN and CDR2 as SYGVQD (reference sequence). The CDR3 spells CASSEGTGVGGMQETQYF. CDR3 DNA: TGCGCCAGCAGTGAGGGTACGGGAGTAGGGGGAATGCAAGAGACCCAGTACTTC.

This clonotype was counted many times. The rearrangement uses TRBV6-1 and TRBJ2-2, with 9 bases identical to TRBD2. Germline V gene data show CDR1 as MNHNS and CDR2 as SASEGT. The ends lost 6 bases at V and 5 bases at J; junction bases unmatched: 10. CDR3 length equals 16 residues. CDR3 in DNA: TGTGCCAGCAGGTCTAGCGGGATACCCAGAACCGGGGAGCTGTTTTTT. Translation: CASRSSGIPRTGELFF.

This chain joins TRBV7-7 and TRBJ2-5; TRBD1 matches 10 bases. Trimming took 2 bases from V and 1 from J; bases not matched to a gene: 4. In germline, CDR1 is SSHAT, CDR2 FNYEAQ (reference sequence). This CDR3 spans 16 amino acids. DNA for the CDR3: TGTGCCAGCAGCTTATTGGGGACAGGGGTCCAAGAGACCCAGTACTTC. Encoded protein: CASSLLGTGVQETQYF.

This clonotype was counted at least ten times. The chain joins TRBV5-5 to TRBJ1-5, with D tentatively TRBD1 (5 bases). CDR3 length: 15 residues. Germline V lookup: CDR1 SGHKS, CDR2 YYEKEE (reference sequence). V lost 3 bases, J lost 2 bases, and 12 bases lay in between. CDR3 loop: CASSWDGSRNQPQHF. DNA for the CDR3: TGTGCCAGCAGCTGGGACGGGTCGCGCAATCAGCCCCAGCATTTT.

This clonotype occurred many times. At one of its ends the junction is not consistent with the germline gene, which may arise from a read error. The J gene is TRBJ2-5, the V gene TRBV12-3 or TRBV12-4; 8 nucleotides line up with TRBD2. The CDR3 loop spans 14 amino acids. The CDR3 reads CASRDREGQKTQYF. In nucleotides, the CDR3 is TGTGCCAGCAGAGACCGGGAGGGCCAAAAGACCCAGTACTTC.

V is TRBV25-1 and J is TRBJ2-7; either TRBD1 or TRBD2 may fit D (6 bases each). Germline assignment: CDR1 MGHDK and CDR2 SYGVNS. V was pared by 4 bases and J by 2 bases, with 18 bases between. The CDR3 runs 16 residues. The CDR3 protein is CASSGIRGGKTYEQYF. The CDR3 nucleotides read TGTGCCAGCAGTGGGATCAGGGGAGGTAAAACCTACGAGCAGTACTTC.

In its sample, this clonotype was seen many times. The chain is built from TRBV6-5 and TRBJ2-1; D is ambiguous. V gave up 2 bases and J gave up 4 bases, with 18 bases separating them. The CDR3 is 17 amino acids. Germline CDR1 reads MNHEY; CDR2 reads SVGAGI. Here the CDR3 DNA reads TGTGCCAGCAGTTACGTGTGGACGGCGAATCGATACAATGAGCAGTTCTTC. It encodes CASSYVWTANRYNEQFF.

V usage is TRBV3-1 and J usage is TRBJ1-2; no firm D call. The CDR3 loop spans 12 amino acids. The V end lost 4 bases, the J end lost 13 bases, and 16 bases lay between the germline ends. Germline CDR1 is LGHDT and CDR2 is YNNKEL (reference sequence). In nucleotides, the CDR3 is TGTGCCAGCAGCCCGCCGGACGGTCCATGCACCTTC. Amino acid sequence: CASSPPDGPCTF.